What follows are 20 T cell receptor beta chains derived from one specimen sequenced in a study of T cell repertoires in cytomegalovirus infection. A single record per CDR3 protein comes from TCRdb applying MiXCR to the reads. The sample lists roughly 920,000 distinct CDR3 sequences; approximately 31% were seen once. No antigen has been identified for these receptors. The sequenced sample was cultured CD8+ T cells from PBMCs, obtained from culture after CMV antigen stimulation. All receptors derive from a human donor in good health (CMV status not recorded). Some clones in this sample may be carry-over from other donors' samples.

CDR3 coding DNA: TGCAGTGCCATGGACAGGGAGGATGGCTACACCTTC. Translated: CSAMDREDGYTF. The chain carries TRBV20-1 and TRBJ1-2, with TRBD1 matching over 8 bases. Per the germline V gene, CDR1 is DFQATT and CDR2 is SNEGSKA (reference sequence). Losses at the gene ends were 6 bases for V and 6 bases for J; bases not matched to a gene: 6. The CDR3 length is 12 residues.

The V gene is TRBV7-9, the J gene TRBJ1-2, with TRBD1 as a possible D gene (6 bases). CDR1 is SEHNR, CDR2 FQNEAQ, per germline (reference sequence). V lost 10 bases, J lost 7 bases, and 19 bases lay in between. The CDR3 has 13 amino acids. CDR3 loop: CATELQGSGGYTF. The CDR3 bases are TGTGCCACCGAATTGCAGGGGAGCGGTGGCTACACCTTC. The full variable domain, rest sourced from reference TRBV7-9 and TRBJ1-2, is DTGVSQNPRHKITKRGQNVTFRCDPISEHNRLYWYRQTLGQGPEFLTYFQNEAQLEKSRLLSDRFSAERPKGSFSTLEIQRTEQGDSAMYLCATELQGSGGYTFGSGTRLTVV.

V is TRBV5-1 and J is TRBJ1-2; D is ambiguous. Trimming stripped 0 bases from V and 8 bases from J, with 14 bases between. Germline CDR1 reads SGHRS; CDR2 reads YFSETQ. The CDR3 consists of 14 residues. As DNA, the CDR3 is TGCGCCAGCAGCTTGGCCAAGCCGCAGGAGGGCTACACCTTC. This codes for CASSLAKPQEGYTF.

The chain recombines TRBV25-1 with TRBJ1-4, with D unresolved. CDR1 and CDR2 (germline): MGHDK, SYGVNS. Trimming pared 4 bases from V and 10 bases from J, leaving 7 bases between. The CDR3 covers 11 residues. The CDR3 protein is CASSARGKLFF. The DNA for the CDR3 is TGTGCCAGCAGTGCCCGAGGAAAACTGTTTTTT.

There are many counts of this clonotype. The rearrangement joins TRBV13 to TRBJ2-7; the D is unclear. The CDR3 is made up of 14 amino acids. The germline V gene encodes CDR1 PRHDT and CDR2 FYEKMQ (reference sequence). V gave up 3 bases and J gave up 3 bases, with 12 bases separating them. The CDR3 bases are TGTGCCAGCAGCTTCTCCGGAGCCCGCTACGAGCAGTACTTC. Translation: CASSFSGARYEQYF.

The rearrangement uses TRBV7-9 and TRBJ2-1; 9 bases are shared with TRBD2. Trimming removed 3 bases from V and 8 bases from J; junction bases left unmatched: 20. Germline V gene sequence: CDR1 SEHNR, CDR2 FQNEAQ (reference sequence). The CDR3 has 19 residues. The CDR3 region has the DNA TGTGCCAGCAGCTTCAGACGAGGGGAGCGGGGGGATCGGTATTATGAGCAGTTCTTC. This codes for CASSFRRGERGDRYYEQFF.

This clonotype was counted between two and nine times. The CDR3 sequence: CASSASGTFYSNQPQHF. The CDR3 DNA reads TGTGCCAGCAGCGCTTCCGGGACATTCTATAGCAATCAGCCCCAGCATTTT. The chain links TRBV5-5 to TRBJ1-5; perhaps TRBD1 as D (6 bases). V shed 4 bases and J shed 0 bases, with 17 bases lying between them. Germline V lookup: CDR1 SGHKS, CDR2 YYEKEE (reference sequence). This CDR3 spans 17 amino acids.

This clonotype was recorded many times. CDR3 protein: CASSLAQGYGEQFF. The DNA for the CDR3 is TGTGCCAGCAGCTTAGCTCAGGGTTACGGGGAGCAGTTCTTC. The chain joins TRBV11-1 to TRBJ2-1; D perhaps matches TRBD1 (5 bases). V lost 0 bases and J 10 bases, leaving 13 bases between the germline ends. Germline values: CDR1 SGHAT, CDR2 FQDESV (reference sequence). This CDR3 region has 14 residues.

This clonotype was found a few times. The CDR3 sequence: CASGLREKGSNQPQHF. CDR3 DNA: TGTGCTAGTGGTTTGCGGGAGAAGGGCAGCAATCAGCCCCAGCATTTT. The rearrangement joins TRBV12-5 to TRBJ1-5; D remains ambiguous. This CDR3 is built from 16 residues. The ends were cut back, 2 bases at V and 1 base at J, with 12 bases in the middle. Germline CDR1 reads LGHNT; CDR2 reads FRNRAP.

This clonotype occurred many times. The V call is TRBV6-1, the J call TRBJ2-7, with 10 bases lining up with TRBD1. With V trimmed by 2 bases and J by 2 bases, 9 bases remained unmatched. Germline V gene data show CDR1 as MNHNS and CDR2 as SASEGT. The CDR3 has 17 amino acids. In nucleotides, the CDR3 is TGTGCCAGCAGTGAACATAACGCCGGGACAGGGGCCTACGAGCAGTACTTC. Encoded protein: CASSEHNAGTGAYEQYF.

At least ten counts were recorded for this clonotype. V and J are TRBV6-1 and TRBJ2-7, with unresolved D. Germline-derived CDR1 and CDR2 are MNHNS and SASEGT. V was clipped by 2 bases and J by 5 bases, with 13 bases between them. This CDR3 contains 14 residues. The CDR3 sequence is CASSELRKVNEQYF. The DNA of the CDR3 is TGTGCCAGCAGTGAACTAAGGAAAGTAAACGAGCAGTACTTC.

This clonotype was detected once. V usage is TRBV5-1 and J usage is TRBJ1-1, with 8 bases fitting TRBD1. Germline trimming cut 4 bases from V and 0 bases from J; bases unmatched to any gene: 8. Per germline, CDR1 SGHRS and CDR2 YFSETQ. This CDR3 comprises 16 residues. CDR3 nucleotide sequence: TGCGCCAGCAGCACGAACCGACAGGGGATGAACACTGAAGCTTTCTTT. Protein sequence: CASSTNRQGMNTEAFF.

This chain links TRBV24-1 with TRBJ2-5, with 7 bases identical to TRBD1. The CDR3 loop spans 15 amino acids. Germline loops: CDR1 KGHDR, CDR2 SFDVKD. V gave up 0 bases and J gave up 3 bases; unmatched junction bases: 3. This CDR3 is CATSDLSGTEETQYF. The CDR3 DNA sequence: TGTGCCACCAGTGATTTGTCCGGGACAGAAGAGACCCAGTACTTC.

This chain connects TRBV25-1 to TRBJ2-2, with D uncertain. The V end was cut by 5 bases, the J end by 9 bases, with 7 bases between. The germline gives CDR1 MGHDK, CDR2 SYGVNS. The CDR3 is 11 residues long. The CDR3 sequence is CASSTGRELFF. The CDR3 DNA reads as TGTGCCAGCAGTACCGGCCGGGAGCTGTTTTTT.

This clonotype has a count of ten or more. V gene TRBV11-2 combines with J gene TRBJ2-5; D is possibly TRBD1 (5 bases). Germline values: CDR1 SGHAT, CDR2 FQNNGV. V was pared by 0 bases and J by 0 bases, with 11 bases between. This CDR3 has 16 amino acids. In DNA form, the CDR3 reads TGTGCCAGCAGCTTAGAATACAGGAGATACCAAGAGACCCAGTACTTC. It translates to CASSLEYRRYQETQYF.

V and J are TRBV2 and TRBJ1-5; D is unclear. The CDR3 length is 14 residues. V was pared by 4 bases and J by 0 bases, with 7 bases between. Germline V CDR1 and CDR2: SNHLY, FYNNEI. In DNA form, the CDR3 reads TGTGCCAGCAGTGGGCGGGATAGCAATCAGCCCCAGCATTTT. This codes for CASSGRDSNQPQHF.

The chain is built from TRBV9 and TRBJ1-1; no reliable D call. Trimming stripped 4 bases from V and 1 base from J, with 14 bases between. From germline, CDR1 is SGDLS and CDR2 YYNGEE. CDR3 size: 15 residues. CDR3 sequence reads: CASSPSWSGNTEAFF. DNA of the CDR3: TGTGCCAGCAGCCCCAGCTGGTCGGGGAACACTGAAGCTTTCTTT.

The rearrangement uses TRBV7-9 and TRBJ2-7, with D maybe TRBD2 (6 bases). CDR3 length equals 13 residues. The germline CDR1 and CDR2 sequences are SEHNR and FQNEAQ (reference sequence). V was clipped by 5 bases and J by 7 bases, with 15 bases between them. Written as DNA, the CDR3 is TGTGCCAGCAGCGTGGGACTGGGTGTGGAGCAGTACTTC. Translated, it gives CASSVGLGVEQYF.

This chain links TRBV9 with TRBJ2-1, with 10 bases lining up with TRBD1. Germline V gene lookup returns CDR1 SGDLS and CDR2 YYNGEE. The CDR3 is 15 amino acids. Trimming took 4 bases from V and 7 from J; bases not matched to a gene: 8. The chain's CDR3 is CASSPRPGQGNEQFF. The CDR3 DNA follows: TGTGCCAGCAGCCCCCGGCCGGGACAGGGGAATGAGCAGTTCTTC.

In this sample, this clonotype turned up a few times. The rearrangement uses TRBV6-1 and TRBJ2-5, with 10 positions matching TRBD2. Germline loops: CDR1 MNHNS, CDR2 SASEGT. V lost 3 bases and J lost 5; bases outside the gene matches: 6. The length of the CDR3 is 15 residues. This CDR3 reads CASSDLAGAVETQYF. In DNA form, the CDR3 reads TGTGCCAGCAGTGACCTAGCGGGGGCCGTGGAGACCCAGTACTTC.